This T cell receptor beta chain was retrieved from a study of blood T cell repertoires in COVID-19. Whole-study context: COVID-19 samples collected from the United States, Italy and Spain covered acute and convalescent phases.

This clone was seen a handful of times. In the study's own analysis: Amplified reference gene primers provided the basis for estimating nucleated cell counts. Profiling relied on immunoSEQ multiplex PCR, and the TCRdb table lists in-frame clones only, not all of them. That table is the source of V, J and clone size, and D and trimming were worked out from the DNA. Seen here are roughly 250,000 clones, around 83% observed once, and the top ten hold roughly an eighth. From germline, CDR1 is SGDLS and CDR2 YYNGEE. This CDR3 contains 13 residues. V dropped 4 bases and J dropped 10; count of bases not matched to a gene: 5.

This chain connects TRBV9 to TRBJ1-6; TRBD1 matches 7 bases. This sequence originates from a woman in her fifties or sixties with active or convalescent COVID-19. The specimen sequenced was peripheral blood. CDR3 in DNA: TGTGCCAGCAGCATGACAGGGTTGTCACCCCTCCACTTT. Its translation: CASSMTGLSPLHF.